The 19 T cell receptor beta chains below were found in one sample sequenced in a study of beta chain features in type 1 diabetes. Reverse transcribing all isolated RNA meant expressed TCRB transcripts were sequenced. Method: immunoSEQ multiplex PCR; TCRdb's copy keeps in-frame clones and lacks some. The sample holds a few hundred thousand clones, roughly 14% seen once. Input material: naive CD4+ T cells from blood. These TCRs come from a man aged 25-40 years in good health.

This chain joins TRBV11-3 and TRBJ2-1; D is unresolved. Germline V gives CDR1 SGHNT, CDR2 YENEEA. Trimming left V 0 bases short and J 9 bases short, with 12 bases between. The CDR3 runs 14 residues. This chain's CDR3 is CASSLEPSRSEQFF. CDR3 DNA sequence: TGTGCCAGCAGCTTAGAGCCTTCTAGAAGTGAGCAGTTCTTC.

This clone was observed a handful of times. CDR3 protein: CASSDGGNYGYTF. The CDR3 nucleotides read TGTGCCAGCAGTGATGGGGGGAACTATGGCTACACCTTC. The chain has TRBV2 and TRBJ1-2; TRBD1 is a possible D gene (5 bases). This CDR3 region has 13 residues. Trimming removed 3 bases from V and 2 bases from J, with 7 bases in between. Germline assignment: CDR1 SNHLY and CDR2 FYNNEI.

The CDR3 region has the DNA TGCAGTGCTAGCTTCGGGGGAAAACTGTTTTTT. This gives the protein CSASFGGKLFF. The chain is built from TRBV20-1 and TRBJ1-4; D is perhaps TRBD1 (5 bases). CDR3 length: 11 residues. The ends were cut back, 3 bases at V and 10 bases at J, with 9 bases in the middle. CDR1 and CDR2 from the germline V gene are DFQATT and SNEGSKA (reference sequence).

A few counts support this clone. The CDR3 spells CASSSYRGRGEQYF. In DNA, the CDR3 is TGTGCCAGCAGCTCCTACAGGGGGCGCGGCGAGCAGTACTTC. The genes are TRBV7-9 and TRBJ2-7; 9 bases map to TRBD1. In germline, CDR1 is SEHNR, CDR2 FQNEAQ (reference sequence). With V trimmed by 4 bases and J by 6 bases, 7 bases remained unmatched. The CDR3 is made up of 14 amino acids.

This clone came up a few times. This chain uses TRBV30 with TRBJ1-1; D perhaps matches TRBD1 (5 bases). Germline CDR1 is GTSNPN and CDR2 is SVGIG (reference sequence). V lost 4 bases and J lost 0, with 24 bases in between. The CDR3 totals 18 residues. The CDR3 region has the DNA TGTGCCTGGATCTACTTCGGCAGTCGGGGGAACATGAACACTGAAGCTTTCTTT. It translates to CAWIYFGSRGNMNTEAFF.

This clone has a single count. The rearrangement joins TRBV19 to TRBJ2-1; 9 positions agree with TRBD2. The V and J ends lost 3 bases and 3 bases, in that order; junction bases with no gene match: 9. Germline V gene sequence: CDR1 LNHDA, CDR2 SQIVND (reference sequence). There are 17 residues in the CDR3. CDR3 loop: CASSIQGLALVYNEQFF. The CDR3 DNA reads TGTGCCAGTAGTATCCAAGGACTAGCGCTAGTCTACAATGAGCAGTTCTTC.

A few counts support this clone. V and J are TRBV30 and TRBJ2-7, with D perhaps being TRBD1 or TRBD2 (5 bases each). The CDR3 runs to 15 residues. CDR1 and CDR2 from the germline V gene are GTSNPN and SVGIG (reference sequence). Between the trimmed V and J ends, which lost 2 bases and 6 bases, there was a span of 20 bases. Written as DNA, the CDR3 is TGTGCCTGGAGTCACCCGGGACCGCGGGTACTCGAGCAGTACGTC. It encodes CAWSHPGPRVLEQYV.

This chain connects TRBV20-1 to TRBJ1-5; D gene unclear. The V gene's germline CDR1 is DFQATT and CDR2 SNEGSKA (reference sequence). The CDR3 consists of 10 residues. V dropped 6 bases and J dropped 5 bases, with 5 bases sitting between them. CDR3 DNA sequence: TGCAGTGCCGGAGATCAGCCCCAGCATTTT. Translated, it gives CSAGDQPQHF.

In nucleotides, the CDR3 is TGTGCCTGGGGTACAATCGACACTGAAGCTTTCTTT. This sequence encodes CAWGTIDTEAFF. The V gene is TRBV30, the J gene TRBJ1-1, with D unresolved. The CDR3 runs 12 residues. CDR1 and CDR2 from the germline V gene are GTSNPN and SVGIG (reference sequence). Trimming took off 5 bases at V and 3 bases at J, with 10 bases between the two ends.

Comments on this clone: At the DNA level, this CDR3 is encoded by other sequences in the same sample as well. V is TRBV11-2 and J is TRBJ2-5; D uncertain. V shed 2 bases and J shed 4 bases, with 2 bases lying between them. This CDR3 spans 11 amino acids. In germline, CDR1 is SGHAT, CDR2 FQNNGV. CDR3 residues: CASSLSETQYF. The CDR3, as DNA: TGTGCCAGCAGCTTATCAGAGACCCAGTACTTC.

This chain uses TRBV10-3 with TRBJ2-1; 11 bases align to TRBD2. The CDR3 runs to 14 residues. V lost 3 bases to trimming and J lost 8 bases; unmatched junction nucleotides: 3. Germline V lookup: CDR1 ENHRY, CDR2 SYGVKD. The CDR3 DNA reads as TGTGCCATCAGTGACGGACTAGCGGGCTATGAGCAGTTCTTC. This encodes CAISDGLAGYEQFF.

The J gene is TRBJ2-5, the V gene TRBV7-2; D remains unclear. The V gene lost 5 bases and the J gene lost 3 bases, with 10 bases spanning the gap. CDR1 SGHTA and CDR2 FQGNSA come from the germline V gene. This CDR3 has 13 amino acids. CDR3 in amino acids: CASSRRAEETQYF. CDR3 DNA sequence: TGTGCCAGCAGCCGTCGGGCAGAAGAGACCCAGTACTTC. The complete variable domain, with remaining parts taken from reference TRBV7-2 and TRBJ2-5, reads GAGVSQSPSNKVTEKGKDVELRCDPISGHTALYWYRQSLGQGLEFLIYFQGNSAPDKSGLPSDRFSAERTGGSVSTLTIQRTQQEDSAVYLCASSRRAEETQYFGPGTRLLVL.

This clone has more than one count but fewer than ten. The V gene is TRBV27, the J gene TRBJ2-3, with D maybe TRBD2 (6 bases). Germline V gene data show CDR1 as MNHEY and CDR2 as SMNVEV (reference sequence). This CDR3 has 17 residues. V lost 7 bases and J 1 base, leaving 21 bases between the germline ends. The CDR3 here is CASTYFGGELRTDTQYF. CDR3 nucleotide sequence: TGTGCCAGCACGTATTTTGGCGGGGAACTGCGCACAGATACGCAGTATTTT.

This CDR3 reads CASSLVTHYNEQFF. The CDR3 DNA is TGTGCCAGCAGCTTAGTTACTCATTACAATGAGCAGTTCTTC. V and J are TRBV11-2 and TRBJ2-1; D uncertain. From germline, CDR1 is SGHAT and CDR2 FQNNGV. V lost 1 base and J lost 4, with 8 bases in between. CDR3 length: 14 amino acids.

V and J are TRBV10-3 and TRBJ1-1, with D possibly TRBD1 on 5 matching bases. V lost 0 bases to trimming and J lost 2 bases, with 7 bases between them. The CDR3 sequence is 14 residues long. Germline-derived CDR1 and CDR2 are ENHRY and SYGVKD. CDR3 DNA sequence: TGTGCCATCAGTGAGTCGACAGTAAACACTGAAGCTTTCTTT. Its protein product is CAISESTVNTEAFF.

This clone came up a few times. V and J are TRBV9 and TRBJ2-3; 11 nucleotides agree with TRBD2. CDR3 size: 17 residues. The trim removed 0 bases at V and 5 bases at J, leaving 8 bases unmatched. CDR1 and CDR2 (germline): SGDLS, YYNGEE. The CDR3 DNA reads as TGTGCCAGCAGCGTAGAGGTACTAGCGGGAGTGGGAGATACGCAGTATTTT. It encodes CASSVEVLAGVGDTQYF.

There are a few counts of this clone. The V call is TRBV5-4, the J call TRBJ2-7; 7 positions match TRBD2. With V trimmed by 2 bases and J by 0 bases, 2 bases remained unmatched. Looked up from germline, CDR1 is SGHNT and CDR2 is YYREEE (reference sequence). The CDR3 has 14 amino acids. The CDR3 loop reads CASSFGGSSYEQYV. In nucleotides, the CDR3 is TGTGCCAGCAGCTTTGGCGGGAGCTCCTACGAGCAGTACGTC.

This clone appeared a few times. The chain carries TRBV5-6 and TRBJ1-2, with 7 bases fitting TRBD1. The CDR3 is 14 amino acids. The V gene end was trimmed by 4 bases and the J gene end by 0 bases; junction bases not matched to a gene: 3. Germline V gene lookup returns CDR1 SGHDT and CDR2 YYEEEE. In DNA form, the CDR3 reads TGTGCCAGCAGCCCCAGGGGGGCTAACTATGGCTACACCTTC. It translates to CASSPRGANYGYTF.

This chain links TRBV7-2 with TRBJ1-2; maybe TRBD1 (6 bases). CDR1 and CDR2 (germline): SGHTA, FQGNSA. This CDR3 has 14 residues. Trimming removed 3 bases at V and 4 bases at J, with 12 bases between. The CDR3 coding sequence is TGTGCCAGCAGCTTCTTGGACAGAATCTATGGCTACACCTTC. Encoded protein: CASSFLDRIYGYTF.